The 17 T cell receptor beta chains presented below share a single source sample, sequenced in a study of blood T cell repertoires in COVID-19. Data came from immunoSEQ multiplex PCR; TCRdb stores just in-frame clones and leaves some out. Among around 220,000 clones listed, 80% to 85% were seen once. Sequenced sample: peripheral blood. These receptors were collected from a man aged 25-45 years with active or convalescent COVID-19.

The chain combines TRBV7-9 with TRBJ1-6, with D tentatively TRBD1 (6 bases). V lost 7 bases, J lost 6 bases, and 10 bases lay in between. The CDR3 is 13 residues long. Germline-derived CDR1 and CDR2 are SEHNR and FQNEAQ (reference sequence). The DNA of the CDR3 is TGTGCCAGCACCATAGGGGGTAATTCACCCCTCCACTTT. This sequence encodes CASTIGGNSPLHF.

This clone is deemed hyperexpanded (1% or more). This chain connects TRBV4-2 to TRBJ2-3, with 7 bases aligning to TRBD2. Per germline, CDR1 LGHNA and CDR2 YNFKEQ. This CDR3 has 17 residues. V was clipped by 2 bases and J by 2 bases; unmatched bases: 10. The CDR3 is CASSQFLLAENTDTQYF. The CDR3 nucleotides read TGTGCCAGCAGCCAATTCTTGCTAGCGGAGAACACAGATACGCAGTATTTT.

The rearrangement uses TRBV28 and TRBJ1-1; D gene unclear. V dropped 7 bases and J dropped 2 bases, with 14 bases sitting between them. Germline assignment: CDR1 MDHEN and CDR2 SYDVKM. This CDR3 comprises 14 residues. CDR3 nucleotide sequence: TGTGCCAGCAACGCCCACGGGATTAACACTGAAGCTTTCTTT. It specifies CASNAHGINTEAFF.

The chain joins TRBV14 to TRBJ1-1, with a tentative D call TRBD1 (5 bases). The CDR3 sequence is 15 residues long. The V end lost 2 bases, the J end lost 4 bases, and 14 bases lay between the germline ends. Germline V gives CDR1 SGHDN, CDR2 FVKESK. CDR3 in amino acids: CASSQLRASGTEAFF. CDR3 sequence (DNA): TGTGCCAGCAGCCAACTCAGGGCCTCGGGCACTGAAGCTTTCTTT.

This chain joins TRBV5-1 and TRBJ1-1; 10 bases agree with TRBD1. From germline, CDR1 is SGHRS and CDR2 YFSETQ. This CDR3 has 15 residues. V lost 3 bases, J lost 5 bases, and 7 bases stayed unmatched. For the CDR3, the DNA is TGCGCCAGCAGCTCCGGGACAGGGGAAGGGACTGAAGCTTTCTTT. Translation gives CASSSGTGEGTEAFF.

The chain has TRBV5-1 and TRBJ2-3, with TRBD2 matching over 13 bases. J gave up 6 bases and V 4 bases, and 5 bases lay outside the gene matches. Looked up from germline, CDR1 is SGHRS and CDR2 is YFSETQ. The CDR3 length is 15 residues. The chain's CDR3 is CASSMGLAGLDTQYF. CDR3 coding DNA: TGCGCCAGCAGCATGGGACTAGCGGGGTTGGATACGCAGTATTTT.

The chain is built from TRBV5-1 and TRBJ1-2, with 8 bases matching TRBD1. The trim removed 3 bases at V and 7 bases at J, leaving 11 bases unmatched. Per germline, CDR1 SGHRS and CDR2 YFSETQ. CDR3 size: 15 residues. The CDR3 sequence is CASSSRSGQGRGYTF. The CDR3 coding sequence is TGCGCCAGCAGCTCTCGTTCTGGACAGGGCCGTGGCTACACCTTC. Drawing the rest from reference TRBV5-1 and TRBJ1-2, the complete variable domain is KAGVTQTPRYLIKTRGQQVTLSCSPISGHRSVSWYQQTPGQGLQFLFEYFSETQRNKGNFPGRFSGRQFSNSRSEMNVSTLELGDSALYLCASSSRSGQGRGYTFGSGTRLTVV.

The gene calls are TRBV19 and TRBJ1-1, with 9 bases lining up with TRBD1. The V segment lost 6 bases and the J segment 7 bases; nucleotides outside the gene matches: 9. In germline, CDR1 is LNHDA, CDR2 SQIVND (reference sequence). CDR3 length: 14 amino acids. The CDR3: CASRDRGRLDEAFF. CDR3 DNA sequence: TGTGCCAGTAGGGACAGGGGCCGACTAGATGAAGCTTTCTTT.

Written as DNA, the CDR3 is TGTGCCAGCAGTCCGGCCGGGACTAGCAGGAGTGAGCAGTTCTTC. This encodes CASSPAGTSRSEQFF. The rearrangement joins TRBV9 to TRBJ2-1; 9 bases map to TRBD2. Losses at the gene ends were 5 bases for V and 9 bases for J; bases not matched to a gene: 12. The germline gives CDR1 SGDLS, CDR2 YYNGEE. This CDR3 spans 15 amino acids.

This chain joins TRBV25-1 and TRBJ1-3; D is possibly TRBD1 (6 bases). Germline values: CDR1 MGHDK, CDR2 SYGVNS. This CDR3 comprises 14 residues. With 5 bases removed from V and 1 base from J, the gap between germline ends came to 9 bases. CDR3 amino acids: CASSKQGSGNTIYF. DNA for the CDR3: TGTGCCAGCAGTAAACAGGGATCTGGAAACACCATATATTTT.

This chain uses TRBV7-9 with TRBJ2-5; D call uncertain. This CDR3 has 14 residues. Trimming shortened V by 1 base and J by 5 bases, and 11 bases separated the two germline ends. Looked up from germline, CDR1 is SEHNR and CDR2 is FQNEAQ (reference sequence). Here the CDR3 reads CASSLDSSLETQYF. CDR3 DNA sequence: TGTGCCAGCAGCTTAGATAGCAGCTTGGAGACCCAGTACTTC.

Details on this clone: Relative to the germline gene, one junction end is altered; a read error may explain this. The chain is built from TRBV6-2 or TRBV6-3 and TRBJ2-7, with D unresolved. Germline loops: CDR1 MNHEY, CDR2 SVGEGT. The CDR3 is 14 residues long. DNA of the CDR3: TGTACCAGCAGCCCACAGTCGGTCTTGGGCGAGCAGTACTTC. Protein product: CTSSPQSVLGEQYF.

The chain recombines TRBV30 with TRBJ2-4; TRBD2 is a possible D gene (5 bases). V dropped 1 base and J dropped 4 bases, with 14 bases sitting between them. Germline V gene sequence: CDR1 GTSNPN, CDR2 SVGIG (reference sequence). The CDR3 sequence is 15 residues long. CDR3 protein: CAWSARGSPKNIQYF. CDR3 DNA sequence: TGTGCCTGGAGTGCTCGAGGGAGCCCAAAAAACATTCAGTACTTC.

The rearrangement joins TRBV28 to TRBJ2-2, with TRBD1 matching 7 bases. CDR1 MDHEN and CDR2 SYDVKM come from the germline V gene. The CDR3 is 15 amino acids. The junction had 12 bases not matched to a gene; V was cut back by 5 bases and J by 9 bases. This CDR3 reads CASSPGTVNFWELFF. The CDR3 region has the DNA TGTGCCAGCAGTCCAGGGACAGTCAATTTTTGGGAGCTGTTTTTT.

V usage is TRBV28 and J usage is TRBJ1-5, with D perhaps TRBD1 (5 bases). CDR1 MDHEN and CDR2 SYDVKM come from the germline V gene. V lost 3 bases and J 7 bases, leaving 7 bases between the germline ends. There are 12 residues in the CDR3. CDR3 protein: CASSFYRQPQHF. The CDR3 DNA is TGTGCCAGCAGTTTCTACAGGCAGCCCCAGCATTTT.

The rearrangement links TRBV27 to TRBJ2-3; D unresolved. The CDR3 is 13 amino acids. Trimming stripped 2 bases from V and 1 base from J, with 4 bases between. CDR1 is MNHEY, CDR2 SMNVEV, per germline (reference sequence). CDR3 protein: CASSLPGTDTQYF. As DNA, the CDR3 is TGTGCCAGCAGTTTACCGGGCACAGATACGCAGTATTTT.

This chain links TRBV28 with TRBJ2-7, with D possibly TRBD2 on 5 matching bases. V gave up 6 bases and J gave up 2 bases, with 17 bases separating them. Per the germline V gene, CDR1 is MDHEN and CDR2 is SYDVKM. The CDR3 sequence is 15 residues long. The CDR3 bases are TGTGCCAGCAGAGATAGCGCGAGAAGCCCCTACGAGCAGTACTTC. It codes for CASRDSARSPYEQYF. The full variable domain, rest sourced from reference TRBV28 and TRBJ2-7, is DVKVTQSSRYLVKRTGEKVFLECVQDMDHENMFWYRQDPGLGLRLIYFSYDVKMKEKGDIPEGYSVSREKKERFSLILESASTNQTSMYLCASRDSARSPYEQYFGPGTRLTVT.